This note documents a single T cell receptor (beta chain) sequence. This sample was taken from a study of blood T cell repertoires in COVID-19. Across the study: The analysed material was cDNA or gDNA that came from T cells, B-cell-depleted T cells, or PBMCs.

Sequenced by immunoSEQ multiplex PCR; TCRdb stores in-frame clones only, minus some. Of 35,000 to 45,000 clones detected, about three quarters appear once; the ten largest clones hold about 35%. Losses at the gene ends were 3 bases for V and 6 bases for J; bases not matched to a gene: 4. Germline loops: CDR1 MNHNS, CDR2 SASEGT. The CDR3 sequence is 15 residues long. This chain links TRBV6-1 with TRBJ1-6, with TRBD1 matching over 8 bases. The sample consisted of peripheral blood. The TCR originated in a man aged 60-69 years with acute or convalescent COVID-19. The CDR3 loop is CASSDRDRFNSPLHF. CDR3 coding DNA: TGTGCCAGCAGTGACCGGGACAGGTTTAATTCACCCCTCCACTTT.